Shown below are 23 T cell receptor beta chains from a single sample sequenced in a study of blood T cells in healthy people across ages. Next came a second PCR, run for about 6 to 11 cycles, which used a sample-barcoded 5' primer along with a J-beta primer mix. A single record per CDR3 protein comes from TCRdb applying MiXCR to the 5' RACE reads. The sample lists around 1.5 million distinct CDR3 sequences, approximately 59% occurring once. Sequencing was performed on blood. The receptors derive from a man younger than 30 in good health.

V is TRBV10-3 and J is TRBJ2-7; D unclear. The V gene lost 8 bases and the J gene lost 0 bases, with 8 bases spanning the gap. This CDR3 is built from 12 residues. CDR1 and CDR2 (germline): ENHRY, SYGVKD. Here the CDR3 reads CAIGPSSYEQYF. The CDR3 DNA sequence: TGTGCCATCGGGCCCAGCTCCTACGAGCAGTACTTC.

The chain uses TRBV5-6 and TRBJ2-1; D is possibly TRBD2 (6 bases). CDR1 is SGHDT, CDR2 YYEEEE, per germline. The CDR3 consists of 14 residues. V lost 4 bases and J lost 9, with 17 bases in between. In nucleotides, the CDR3 is TGTGCCAGCAGCCGGAGGGTGCTAGCGCTTGAGCAGTTCTTC. Translating it yields CASSRRVLALEQFF.

This clonotype is a singleton in its sample. V and J are TRBV27 and TRBJ2-1; maybe TRBD2 (5 bases). Germline V gives CDR1 MNHEY, CDR2 SMNVEV (reference sequence). The CDR3 runs to 13 residues. Trimming stripped 5 bases from V and 7 bases from J, with 12 bases between. CDR3 region: CASSGLTGNEQFF. The CDR3 DNA sequence: TGTGCCAGCAGTGGACTGACTGGGAATGAGCAGTTCTTC.

There are a few counts of this clonotype. The chain recombines TRBV6-2 or TRBV6-3 with TRBJ2-7; D is ambiguous. This CDR3 contains 12 residues. Looked up from germline, CDR1 is MNHEY and CDR2 is SVGEGT. Trimming stripped 6 bases from V and 3 bases from J, with 9 bases between. The CDR3 region is CASRPDLYEQYF. For the CDR3, the DNA is TGTGCCAGCAGACCGGACCTCTACGAGCAGTACTTC.

This clonotype was counted a few times. The rearrangement joins TRBV29-1 to TRBJ1-2, with D perhaps TRBD1 (6 bases). Trimming took off 6 bases at V and 0 bases at J, with 11 bases between the two ends. Germline loops: CDR1 SQVTM, CDR2 ANQGSEA. The CDR3 length is 13 residues. The CDR3 DNA sequence: TGCAGCGTGGGAGACAGGTCTAACTATGGCTACACCTTC. Protein: CSVGDRSNYGYTF.

The rearrangement joins TRBV2 to TRBJ1-4, with no clear D. The CDR3 runs to 16 residues. Germline lookup yields CDR1 SNHLY and CDR2 FYNNEI. V was cut by 1 base and J by 3 bases, with 12 bases left in between. In nucleotides, the CDR3 is TGTGCCAGCAGTGAAGTGGGCTCCGGAGCTAATGAAAAACTGTTTTTT. Residues: CASSEVGSGANEKLFF.

There are a few counts of this clonotype. The V call is TRBV2, the J call TRBJ2-1, with D tentatively TRBD1 or TRBD2 (5 bases each). Germline CDR1 and CDR2: SNHLY and FYNNEI. This CDR3 has 12 residues. V lost 9 bases, J lost 4 bases, and 10 bases lay in between. In DNA, the CDR3 is TGTGCCAGTCAGGGAGAGTACAATGAGCAGTTCTTC. Protein sequence: CASQGEYNEQFF.

V gene TRBV12-3 or TRBV12-4 combines with J gene TRBJ2-4; TRBD1 might be the D (6 bases). The end of the DNA fits TRBJ2-7 better, so the J call may be wrong. The CDR3 extends over 13 amino acids. Here the CDR3 reads CASQPGTNYEQYF. In DNA, the CDR3 is TGTGCCAGCCAACCCGGGACAAATTACGAGCAGTACTTC.

V gene TRBV29-1 combines with J gene TRBJ2-2, with D perhaps TRBD1 (6 bases). V lost 6 bases and J lost 4, with 15 bases in between. The germline V gene encodes CDR1 SQVTM and CDR2 ANQGSEA. The CDR3 loop spans 14 amino acids. The CDR3 sequence: CSVEQGHSTGELFF. Here the CDR3 DNA reads TGCAGCGTCGAACAGGGCCACTCCACCGGGGAGCTGTTTTTT.

The chain uses TRBV28 and TRBJ2-1, with D perhaps matching TRBD1 (5 bases). Germline loops: CDR1 MDHEN, CDR2 SYDVKM. This CDR3 has 14 amino acids. Trimming cost V 10 bases and J 0 bases, with 13 bases left between them. The CDR3 nucleotides read TGTGCCACGACAGTTCCCGTCTCCTACAATGAGCAGTTCTTC. Protein product: CATTVPVSYNEQFF.

The chain is built from TRBV7-6 and TRBJ2-3; no clear D gene. The germline CDR1 and CDR2 sequences are SGHVS and FNYEAQ. This CDR3 has 17 residues. V was clipped by 1 base and J by 2 bases, with 16 bases between them. As DNA, the CDR3 is TGTGCCAGCAGCTTAGACCCCCGGGCTGCCCTCACAGATACGCAGTATTTT. Translating it yields CASSLDPRAALTDTQYF.

This clonotype was seen a few times. The CDR3 loop reads CASSGITSGNTIYF. CDR3 sequence (DNA): TGTGCCAGCAGCGGAATCACCTCTGGAAACACCATATATTTT. The V call is TRBV7-8, the J call TRBJ1-3, with unresolved D. Germline values: CDR1 SGHVS, CDR2 FQNEAQ. V was shortened by 5 bases and J by 0 bases, with 8 bases between the two germline ends. This CDR3 contains 14 residues. Full variable domain (rest looked up from reference TRBV7-8 and TRBJ1-3): GAGVSQSPRYKVAKRGQDVALRCDPISGHVSLFWYQQALGQGPEFLTYFQNEAQLDKSGLPSDRFFAERPEGSVSTLKIQRTQQEDSAVYLCASSGITSGNTIYFGEGSWLTVV.

This rearrangement joins TRBV2 to TRBJ1-2; D gene ambiguous. This CDR3 contains 13 residues. Germline-derived CDR1 and CDR2 are SNHLY and FYNNEI. Trimming stripped 7 bases from V and 1 base from J, with 10 bases between. In nucleotides, the CDR3 is TGTGCCAGCAATCAGCTACTTAACTATGGCTACACCTTC. This codes for CASNQLLNYGYTF.

This chain joins TRBV6-5 and TRBJ2-3; perhaps TRBD1 as D (6 bases). The CDR3 is made up of 15 amino acids. CDR1 and CDR2 from the germline V gene are MNHEY and SVGAGI. The V gene lost 2 bases and the J gene lost 3 bases, with 12 bases spanning the gap. The CDR3 DNA sequence: TGTGCCAGCAGTTACACACAGGGTGGGACAGATACGCAGTATTTT. It is translated as CASSYTQGGTDTQYF.

This clonotype showed up just a few times. The J gene is TRBJ2-4, the V gene TRBV20-1; TRBD1 might be the D (6 bases). CDR1 DFQATT and CDR2 SNEGSKA come from the germline V gene (reference sequence). V dropped 6 bases and J dropped 1 base, with 13 bases sitting between them. The CDR3 length is 14 residues. The CDR3 region is CSAKDSLAKNIQYF. The CDR3 DNA is TGCAGTGCAAAGGACAGCTTGGCCAAAAACATTCAGTACTTC.

The V call is TRBV2, the J call TRBJ2-5; 7 bases align to TRBD2. Germline-derived CDR1 and CDR2 are SNHLY and FYNNEI. Unmatched junction bases numbered 4, after V lost 1 base and J lost 2 bases. CDR3 length: 15 residues. CDR3 region: CASSEDGAGQETQYF. CDR3 bases: TGTGCCAGCAGTGAAGACGGAGCGGGGCAAGAGACCCAGTACTTC.

This chain connects TRBV11-2 to TRBJ2-7, with TRBD2 identical over 7 bases. The CDR3 consists of 12 residues. Per germline, CDR1 SGHAT and CDR2 FQNNGV. J gave up 7 bases and V 5 bases, and 5 bases lay outside the gene matches. The CDR3: CASSPQAGEQYF. The DNA for the CDR3 is TGTGCCAGCAGCCCCCAAGCGGGGGAGCAGTACTTC.

The chain employs TRBV20-1 and TRBJ1-1; D ambiguous. The CDR3 loop spans 10 amino acids. Germline V gives CDR1 DFQATT, CDR2 SNEGSKA (reference sequence). V lost 2 bases and J 6 bases, leaving 4 bases between the germline ends. For the CDR3, the DNA is TGCAGTGCTAGATTCCCTGAAGCTTTCTTT. It codes for CSARFPEAFF.

The J gene is TRBJ2-1, the V gene TRBV5-1; no clear D. The V end lost 4 bases, the J end lost 13 bases, and 21 bases lay between the germline ends. The CDR3 has 14 amino acids. CDR1 and CDR2 from the germline V gene are SGHRS and YFSETQ. CDR3 coding DNA: TGCGCCAGCAGCCGCCGTCTCCCCTTTTGTGTACAGTTCTTC. Translated: CASSRRLPFCVQFF.

The chain recombines TRBV6-1 with TRBJ1-6; a possible D gene is TRBD1 (5 bases). Trimming removed 1 base from V and 8 bases from J, with 12 bases in between. The CDR3 has 15 amino acids. Germline V CDR1 and CDR2: MNHNS, SASEGT. The CDR3 region is CASSEGAGPDSPLHF. Here the CDR3 DNA reads TGTGCCAGCAGTGAAGGCGCAGGGCCGGATTCACCCCTCCACTTT.

The rearrangement uses TRBV24-1 and TRBJ1-5, with 7 nucleotides matching TRBD1. With 4 bases clipped from V and 9 bases from J, the junction kept 8 bases outside the gene matches. CDR1 KGHDR and CDR2 SFDVKD come from the germline V gene. The length of the CDR3 is 14 residues. The CDR3 nucleotides read TGTGCCACCAGTGAGAGGGGGCGCATTGCGCCCCAGCATTTT. Residues: CATSERGRIAPQHF.

This clonotype was counted a few times. CDR3 sequence: CASRFGGNEQFF. The CDR3 DNA reads TGTGCCAGCAGGTTTGGCGGAAATGAGCAGTTCTTC. The genes are TRBV7-9 and TRBJ2-1, with D hard to call. The CDR3 contains 12 residues. The V end was cut by 6 bases, the J end by 7 bases, with 10 bases between. CDR1 is SEHNR, CDR2 FQNEAQ, per germline (reference sequence).

The DNA for the CDR3 is TGCAGCGTTGAGCGCGGGGAAGACGGAATTTTAGCCTACGAGCAGTACTTC. It encodes CSVERGEDGILAYEQYF. The rearrangement links TRBV29-1 to TRBJ2-7; tentatively, D is TRBD2 (6 bases). Germline assignment: CDR1 SQVTM and CDR2 ANQGSEA. This CDR3 region has 17 residues. Trimming stripped 3 bases from V and 2 bases from J, with 23 bases between.